Following are 7 T cell receptor beta chains from one sample sequenced in a study of blood T cells in healthy people across ages. The authors ran a second PCR of 7 to 11 cycles using a sample-barcoded 5' primer and a J-beta primer mix. Each CDR3 protein is one row after TCRdb ran MiXCR on the 5' RACE reads. The sample shows approximately 1.5 million distinct CDR3 sequences, 30% to 40% of them seen only once. The sequenced sample consisted of blood. These receptors were obtained from a woman in her 30s in good health.

The rearrangement links TRBV28 to TRBJ1-2; TRBD1 is a possible D gene (6 bases). Trimming removed 7 bases from V and 2 bases from J, with 11 bases in between. CDR3 length equals 13 residues. The germline gives CDR1 MDHEN, CDR2 SYDVKM. CDR3 nucleotides: TGTGCCAGCATGTCAGGGGTAAACTATGGCTACACCTTC. Translated, it gives CASMSGVNYGYTF.

Only a few counts were recorded for this clonotype. The genes are TRBV28 and TRBJ2-3; 7 bases line up with TRBD1. The CDR3 is made up of 15 amino acids. V dropped 5 bases and J dropped 2; count of bases not matched to a gene: 7. In germline, CDR1 is MDHEN, CDR2 SYDVKM. CDR3 amino acids: CASSTPGQNTDTQYF. The DNA of the CDR3 is TGTGCCAGCAGTACTCCGGGACAGAACACAGATACGCAGTATTTT.

This clonotype has more than one count but fewer than ten. This rearrangement joins TRBV6-6 to TRBJ2-7, with TRBD1 matching over 8 bases. V trimming: 2 bases; J trimming: 2 bases; junction bases outside the gene matches: 11. The CDR3 totals 17 residues. Germline-derived CDR1 and CDR2 are MNHNY and SVGAGI (reference sequence). CDR3 nucleotide sequence: TGTGCCAGCAGTTACAGCTGGCCCGGACAGGGTACCTACGAGCAGTACTTC. It translates to CASSYSWPGQGTYEQYF.

The sample holds a few counts of this clonotype. This chain's CDR3 is CASSLTGGAGYYEQYF. The CDR3 DNA is TGTGCCAGCAGTTTAACAGGGGGCGCCGGTTACTACGAGCAGTACTTC. The chain joins TRBV6-2 or TRBV6-3 to TRBJ2-7; 9 bases match TRBD1. CDR3 length: 16 amino acids. The V segment lost 4 bases and the J segment 3 bases; nucleotides outside the gene matches: 10. CDR1 and CDR2 (germline): MNHEY, SVGEGT.

This clonotype was seen a handful of times. In DNA form, the CDR3 reads TGTGCCAGCAGCTTAGGGGGGACCGTCTACGAGCAGTACTTC. Amino acid sequence: CASSLGGTVYEQYF. The V call is TRBV7-2, the J call TRBJ2-7; tentatively, D is TRBD1 or TRBD2 (5 bases each). Trimming pared 1 base from V and 3 bases from J, leaving 10 bases between. The length of the CDR3 is 14 residues. Per the germline V gene, CDR1 is SGHTA and CDR2 is FQGNSA.

This rearrangement joins TRBV7-8 to TRBJ1-5; D gene ambiguous. Germline-derived CDR1 and CDR2 are SGHVS and FQNEAQ. The CDR3 has 15 amino acids. V gave up 1 base and J gave up 0 bases, with 7 bases separating them. This CDR3 reads CASSLELLSNQPQHF. Written as DNA, the CDR3 is TGTGCCAGCAGCTTAGAGCTCCTTAGCAATCAGCCCCAGCATTTT.

The chain has TRBV10-2 and TRBJ2-2; 9 bases are shared with TRBD1. V lost 3 bases, J lost 4 bases, and 3 bases stayed unmatched. CDR1 and CDR2 from the germline V gene are WSHSY and SAAADI. The CDR3 sequence is 15 residues long. The chain's CDR3 is CASSDYRGPTGELFF. CDR3 nucleotides: TGCGCCAGCAGTGATTACAGGGGGCCCACCGGGGAGCTGTTTTTT.